Below are 3 T cell receptor beta chains sequenced from a single sample in a study of cytomegalovirus exposure and HLA in healthy donors. 13 Jbeta primers and 60 Vbeta primers were used for the PCR. Produced via immunoSEQ multiplex PCR; TCRdb's table is partial and in-frame only. The sample holds about 140,000 clones, roughly 76% seen once. Sequencing used PBMCs. These receptors came from a female donor in good health and CMV-seronegative.

This chain links TRBV14 with TRBJ2-3, with a weak D call TRBD2 (6 bases). Trimming left V 3 bases short and J 3 bases short, with 16 bases between. This CDR3 has 16 amino acids. The V gene's germline CDR1 is SGHDN and CDR2 FVKESK. CDR3 nucleotides: TGTGCCAGCAGCCAGAGGGTTGCTAGCGTGACAGATACGCAGTATTTT. It is translated as CASSQRVASVTDTQYF.

V gene TRBV5-1 combines with J gene TRBJ2-2; D gene ambiguous. Trimming removed 0 bases from V and 1 base from J, with 10 bases in between. CDR3 length equals 16 residues. Germline V gene lookup returns CDR1 SGHRS and CDR2 YFSETQ. The CDR3 region is CASSLDPVMNTGELFF. The CDR3 DNA is TGCGCCAGCAGCTTGGATCCGGTAATGAACACCGGGGAGCTGTTTTTT. The full variable domain, its missing parts supplied by reference TRBV5-1 and TRBJ2-2, is KAGVTQTPRYLIKTRGQQVTLSCSPISGHRSVSWYQQTPGQGLQFLFEYFSETQRNKGNFPGRFSGRQFSNSRSEMNVSTLELGDSALYLCASSLDPVMNTGELFFGEGSRLTVL.

The chain is built from TRBV6-1 and TRBJ2-7; D unresolved. The germline gives CDR1 MNHNS, CDR2 SASEGT. The CDR3 totals 14 residues. V lost 2 bases and J lost 2, with 10 bases in between. The CDR3 nucleotides read TGTGCCAGCAGTGAATCGGGTAGAGCCTACGAGCAGTACTTC. Translated: CASSESGRAYEQYF.